The entry below describes one T cell receptor (beta chain). Sequencing used immunoSEQ multiplex PCR; TCRdb keeps in-frame clones, though not all of them. The sample lists 85,000 to 100,000 clones, approximately 95% occurring once. This specimen comes from a study of technical replicates of blood from several donors. The sequence was collected from a human donor in good health. The source material was T cells isolated from PBMCs.

In DNA, the CDR3 is TGCGCCAGCAGCAGGGGATACGGAGAGACCCAGTACTTC. It codes for CASSRGYGETQYF. The chain carries TRBV5-1 and TRBJ2-5; D possibly corresponds to TRBD1 (5 bases). Trimming stripped 4 bases from V and 4 bases from J, with 11 bases between. This CDR3 is built from 13 residues. Germline values: CDR1 SGHRS, CDR2 YFSETQ.